This T cell receptor (beta chain) was captured in a study of cytomegalovirus exposure and HLA in healthy donors. Study findings and constraints: In a later analysis, CMV-associated beta chains were mostly HLA-associated, it appeared. For most subjects, TCR beta sequences were reported to predict HLA-A and HLA-B alleles with accuracy. Cytomegalovirus-associated status was assigned to about 150 TCR beta chains. In a later analysis, HLA-associated beta chains showed higher expansion and lower generation probabilities than comparable chains.

Comments on this clone: What it recognizes is unknown.

The PCR ran on 60 Vbeta and 13 Jbeta primers. The repertoire was sequenced with immunoSEQ multiplex PCR; TCRdb's copy has only in-frame clones and lacks some. The table for this sample gives about 130,000 clones. The germline gives CDR1 MDHEN, CDR2 SYDVKM. Trimming at V came to 5 bases and at J to 5 bases, leaving 4 bases not matched to a gene. The CDR3 runs 13 residues. Sequencing used PBMCs. The chain employs TRBV28 and TRBJ2-7; TRBD2 agrees at 9 bases. The clonotype originates from a woman aged 60-75 years in good health and CMV-seronegative. The CDR3, as DNA: TGTGCCAGCAGTGGGACTAGCATCCACGAGCAGTACTTC. Translating it yields CASSGTSIHEQYF. The variable domain in full, completed from reference TRBV28 and TRBJ2-7, reads DVKVTQSSRYLVKRTGEKVFLECVQDMDHENMFWYRQDPGLGLRLIYFSYDVKMKEKGDIPEGYSVSREKKERFSLILESASTNQTSMYLCASSGTSIHEQYFGPGTRLTVT.